The rows below give T cell receptor beta chains drawn from one sample of a study of shared clonotypes between healthy human individuals. TCRdb's table, derived via immunoSEQ multiplex PCR, lists solely in-frame clones and lacks some. The data show 550,000 to 600,000 clones, roughly 98% seen once. The sample comprised naive CD8+ T cells sorted from blood. The receptors were sampled from a man aged 25 to 45 in good health. CDR3s include the opening cysteine and the closing phenylalanine or tryptophan. The order of the fields is D gene, V gene, J gene, clone size, CDR3 protein, CDR3 DNA. The D gene is left open where the match is weak. Clone size is given for some rows only: seen once, a few or many times, or a class if the clone is expanded.

D gene: TRBD1; V gene: TRBV30; J gene: TRBJ2-7; clone size: -; CDR3 protein: CAWSVGTGSYEQYF; CDR3 DNA: TGTGCCTGGAGTGTGGGGACAGGTAGTTACGAGCAGTACTTC
D gene: -; V gene: TRBV5-6; J gene: TRBJ2-7; clone size: -; CDR3 protein: CASSLGVSYYEQYF; CDR3 DNA: TGTGCCAGCAGCTTGGGCGTGTCATACTACGAGCAGTACTTC
D gene: -; V gene: TRBV14; J gene: TRBJ2-1; clone size: -; CDR3 protein: CASSPNGHRRQSSYNEQFF; CDR3 DNA: TGTGCCAGCAGCCCCAACGGCCATCGACGCCAAAGCTCCTACAATGAGCAGTTCTTC
D gene: TRBD2; V gene: TRBV7-9; J gene: TRBJ2-3; clone size: -; CDR3 protein: CASNPLTSGTADTQYF; CDR3 DNA: TGTGCCAGCAACCCACTGACTAGCGGGACGGCGGATACGCAGTATTTT
D gene: TRBD2; V gene: TRBV11-2; J gene: TRBJ2-7; clone size: once; CDR3 protein: CASSSWTSGSYEQYF; CDR3 DNA: TGTGCCAGCAGCTCATGGACTAGCGGTTCCTACGAGCAGTACTTC
D gene: -; V gene: TRBV7-9; J gene: TRBJ2-7; clone size: -; CDR3 protein: CASSLAYSYEQYF; CDR3 DNA: TGTGCCAGCAGCTTAGCTTACTCCTACGAGCAGTACTTC
D gene: TRBD1; V gene: TRBV4-1; J gene: TRBJ2-7; clone size: -; CDR3 protein: CASRPTGGYEQYF; CDR3 DNA: TGCGCCAGCAGACCGACAGGGGGCTACGAGCAGTACTTC
D gene: TRBD1; V gene: TRBV6-1; J gene: TRBJ2-7; clone size: -; CDR3 protein: CASSEPPGVTGSSYEQYF; CDR3 DNA: TGTGCCAGCAGTGAACCGCCTGGGGTGACAGGGAGCTCCTACGAGCAGTACTTC
D gene: -; V gene: TRBV19; J gene: TRBJ2-2; clone size: -; CDR3 protein: CASIQDVSGELFF; CDR3 DNA: TGTGCCAGTATTCAGGATGTCTCCGGGGAGCTGTTTTTT
D gene: -; V gene: TRBV29-1; J gene: TRBJ2-7; clone size: -; CDR3 protein: CSAQGISYEQYF; CDR3 DNA: TGCAGCGCTCAGGGGATTTCCTACGAGCAGTACTTC
D gene: TRBD2; V gene: TRBV7-9; J gene: TRBJ2-5; clone size: once; CDR3 protein: CASSQSGGDQETQYF; CDR3 DNA: TGTGCCAGCAGCCAGAGCGGGGGCGACCAAGAGACCCAGTACTTC
D gene: -; V gene: TRBV29-1; J gene: TRBJ2-1; clone size: -; CDR3 protein: CSVSLGGEQFF; CDR3 DNA: TGCAGCGTTTCCTTAGGTGGGGAGCAGTTCTTC
D gene: -; V gene: TRBV29-1; J gene: TRBJ2-1; clone size: -; CDR3 protein: CSVPVSNEQFF; CDR3 DNA: TGCAGCGTACCCGTATCCAATGAGCAGTTCTTC
D gene: TRBD2; V gene: TRBV5-1; J gene: TRBJ2-7; clone size: -; CDR3 protein: CASSPWGRDDYEQYF; CDR3 DNA: TGCGCCAGCAGCCCCTGGGGGAGGGACGATTACGAGCAGTACTTC
D gene: -; V gene: TRBV7-9; J gene: TRBJ2-7; clone size: once; CDR3 protein: CASSLDKLYSYEQYF; CDR3 DNA: TGTGCCAGCAGCTTAGACAAACTTTACTCCTACGAGCAGTACTTC
D gene: TRBD1; V gene: TRBV10-3; J gene: TRBJ2-7; clone size: -; CDR3 protein: CAISNPGTGGPKAPYEQYF; CDR3 DNA: TGTGCCATCAGTAACCCCGGGACAGGGGGCCCCAAAGCCCCCTACGAGCAGTACTTC
D gene: TRBD2; V gene: TRBV7-2; J gene: TRBJ2-1; clone size: once; CDR3 protein: CASSFILAGGYYNEQFF; CDR3 DNA: TGTGCCAGCAGCTTCATTCTAGCGGGAGGCTACTACAATGAGCAGTTCTTC
D gene: -; V gene: TRBV2; J gene: TRBJ2-2; clone size: once; CDR3 protein: CASSVGWLGPNTGELFF; CDR3 DNA: TGTGCCAGCAGTGTGGGCTGGCTAGGCCCGAACACCGGGGAGCTGTTTTTT
D gene: TRBD1; V gene: TRBV5-4; J gene: TRBJ2-1; clone size: -; CDR3 protein: CASSSAGTGGNEQFF; CDR3 DNA: TGTGCCAGCAGCTCGGCCGGGACAGGGGGCAATGAGCAGTTCTTC
D gene: TRBD2; V gene: TRBV6-5; J gene: TRBJ2-7; clone size: -; CDR3 protein: CASSGLAGGDHEQYF; CDR3 DNA: TGTGCCAGCAGTGGACTAGCGGGAGGAGATCACGAGCAGTACTTC
D gene: TRBD1; V gene: TRBV4-1; J gene: TRBJ2-7; clone size: -; CDR3 protein: CASSQVGTGIRYEQYF; CDR3 DNA: TGCGCCAGCAGCCAAGTAGGGACAGGGATTAGGTACGAGCAGTACTTC
D gene: -; V gene: TRBV5-1; J gene: TRBJ2-3; clone size: -; CDR3 protein: CASSLYGSPDTQYF; CDR3 DNA: TGCGCCAGCAGCCTCTACGGGAGCCCAGATACGCAGTATTTT
D gene: -; V gene: TRBV2; J gene: TRBJ2-5; clone size: -; CDR3 protein: CASSDRPYQETQYF; CDR3 DNA: TGTGCCAGCAGTGACAGGCCGTACCAAGAGACCCAGTACTTC
D gene: TRBD1; V gene: TRBV28; J gene: TRBJ1-2; clone size: -; CDR3 protein: CASSLPDRGNYGYTF; CDR3 DNA: TGTGCCAGCAGTTTACCGGACAGGGGGAACTATGGCTACACCTTC
D gene: -; V gene: TRBV4-1; J gene: TRBJ2-5; clone size: -; CDR3 protein: CASSQDRREQETQYF; CDR3 DNA: TGCGCCAGCAGCCAAGATAGGAGGGAACAAGAGACCCAGTACTTC
D gene: -; V gene: TRBV19; J gene: TRBJ2-2; clone size: -; CDR3 protein: CASKRDTGELFF; CDR3 DNA: TGTGCCAGTAAGAGGGACACCGGGGAGCTGTTTTTT
D gene: TRBD2; V gene: TRBV5-4; J gene: TRBJ2-7; clone size: -; CDR3 protein: CASSYGRAAYEQYF; CDR3 DNA: TGTGCCAGCAGCTACGGGAGGGCCGCCTACGAGCAGTACTTC
D gene: -; V gene: TRBV4-3; J gene: TRBJ2-7; clone size: -; CDR3 protein: CASSQVGGSYEQYF; CDR3 DNA: TGCGCCAGCAGCCAAGTGGGGGGCTCCTACGAGCAGTACTTC
D gene: TRBD2; V gene: TRBV10-2; J gene: TRBJ2-1; clone size: -; CDR3 protein: CASSETGTSEYNEQFF; CDR3 DNA: TGCGCCAGCAGTGAGACCGGGACTAGCGAATACAATGAGCAGTTCTTC
D gene: TRBD1; V gene: TRBV7-9; J gene: TRBJ2-3; clone size: -; CDR3 protein: CASSIDGPRQGRFPDTQYF; CDR3 DNA: TGTGCCAGCAGCATCGATGGGCCGAGACAGGGCCGATTTCCAGATACGCAGTATTTT
D gene: -; V gene: TRBV10-1; J gene: TRBJ2-2; clone size: -; CDR3 protein: CASSEVSGELFF; CDR3 DNA: TGCGCCAGCAGTGAGGTTTCCGGGGAGCTGTTTTTT
D gene: TRBD2; V gene: TRBV29-1; J gene: TRBJ2-7; clone size: -; CDR3 protein: CSVPFSGAGGYEQYF; CDR3 DNA: TGCAGCGTTCCATTTAGCGGGGCCGGAGGCTACGAGCAGTACTTC
D gene: -; V gene: TRBV27; J gene: TRBJ2-7; clone size: -; CDR3 protein: CASSPGSYEQYF; CDR3 DNA: TGTGCCAGCAGCCCCGGATCCTACGAGCAGTACTTC
D gene: -; V gene: TRBV14; J gene: TRBJ2-3; clone size: -; CDR3 protein: CASSTYLAGDPTDTQYF; CDR3 DNA: TGTGCCAGCAGCACCTACCTGGCGGGTGATCCCACAGATACGCAGTATTTT
D gene: -; V gene: TRBV29-1; J gene: TRBJ2-3; clone size: -; CDR3 protein: CSVEDRGRPSRDTQYF; CDR3 DNA: TGCAGCGTTGAAGATCGGGGGAGGCCATCTAGAGATACGCAGTATTTT
D gene: -; V gene: TRBV5-1; J gene: TRBJ2-5; clone size: -; CDR3 protein: CASRSEPGWRETQYF; CDR3 DNA: TGCGCCAGCAGATCCGAACCAGGATGGCGAGAGACCCAGTACTTC
D gene: TRBD2; V gene: TRBV27; J gene: TRBJ2-7; clone size: -; CDR3 protein: CASSLGAGGPYEQYF; CDR3 DNA: TGTGCCAGCAGTTTAGGGGCGGGAGGGCCCTACGAGCAGTACTTC
D gene: -; V gene: TRBV6-1; J gene: TRBJ2-7; clone size: -; CDR3 protein: CASSEWDGPYEQYF; CDR3 DNA: TGTGCCAGCAGTGAATGGGACGGTCCCTACGAGCAGTACTTC
D gene: TRBD1; V gene: TRBV5-1; J gene: TRBJ2-7; clone size: -; CDR3 protein: CASSLDPPGQDVFYEQYF; CDR3 DNA: TGCGCCAGCAGCTTGGACCCCCCGGGACAGGACGTTTTCTACGAGCAGTACTTC
D gene: -; V gene: TRBV6-1; J gene: TRBJ1-1; clone size: -; CDR3 protein: CASSDRWFTEAFF; CDR3 DNA: TGTGCCAGCAGTGATCGGTGGTTCACTGAAGCTTTCTTT
D gene: -; V gene: TRBV7-9; J gene: TRBJ2-7; clone size: -; CDR3 protein: CASSLVVGLTYEQYF; CDR3 DNA: TGTGCCAGCAGCTTAGTCGTGGGACTTACCTACGAGCAGTACTTC
D gene: -; V gene: TRBV6-1; J gene: TRBJ2-6; clone size: once; CDR3 protein: CASSEDVLSGPGANVLTF; CDR3 DNA: TGTGCCAGCAGTGAAGATGTATTGTCGGGTCCTGGGGCCAACGTCCTGACTTTC
D gene: -; V gene: TRBV5-6; J gene: TRBJ2-7; clone size: -; CDR3 protein: CASSSGSSYEQYF; CDR3 DNA: TGTGCCAGCAGCAGCGGTAGCTCCTACGAGCAGTACTTC
D gene: -; V gene: TRBV9; J gene: TRBJ2-7; clone size: -; CDR3 protein: CASSARDNSYEQYF; CDR3 DNA: TGTGCCAGCAGCGCCCGGGACAACTCCTACGAGCAGTACTTC
D gene: -; V gene: TRBV5-6; J gene: TRBJ1-1; clone size: -; CDR3 protein: CASSLGEGARTEAFF; CDR3 DNA: TGTGCCAGCAGCTTGGGCGAAGGGGCGCGGACTGAAGCTTTCTTT
D gene: -; V gene: TRBV4-1; J gene: TRBJ2-1; clone size: -; CDR3 protein: CASSQSTYNEQFF; CDR3 DNA: TGCGCCAGCAGCCAAAGTACCTACAATGAGCAGTTCTTC
D gene: -; V gene: TRBV28; J gene: TRBJ2-7; clone size: -; CDR3 protein: CASRPTGSSYEQYF; CDR3 DNA: TGTGCCAGCAGACCTACAGGGAGCTCCTACGAGCAGTACTTC
D gene: -; V gene: TRBV15; J gene: TRBJ2-4; clone size: -; CDR3 protein: CATALSRGKNIQYF; CDR3 DNA: TGTGCCACCGCGTTATCAAGGGGGAAAAACATTCAGTACTTC
D gene: -; V gene: TRBV6-1; J gene: TRBJ2-1; clone size: -; CDR3 protein: CASTDYNEQFF; CDR3 DNA: TGTGCCAGCACAGATTACAATGAGCAGTTCTTC
D gene: -; V gene: TRBV18; J gene: TRBJ1-5; clone size: -; CDR3 protein: CASSPLQGFGNQPQHF; CDR3 DNA: TGTGCCAGCTCACCTCTCCAGGGGTTTGGCAATCAGCCCCAGCATTTT
D gene: TRBD2; V gene: TRBV5-1; J gene: TRBJ2-2; clone size: -; CDR3 protein: CASSGDVAGDTGELFF; CDR3 DNA: TGCGCCAGCAGCGGCGATGTGGCGGGAGACACCGGGGAGCTGTTTTTT
D gene: TRBD2; V gene: TRBV27; J gene: TRBJ2-7; clone size: once; CDR3 protein: CASSLTSGFSYEQYF; CDR3 DNA: TGTGCCAGCAGTTTAACTAGCGGATTTTCCTACGAGCAGTACTTC
D gene: TRBD1; V gene: TRBV28; J gene: TRBJ2-5; clone size: -; CDR3 protein: CASSFWTGAETQYF; CDR3 DNA: TGTGCCAGCAGTTTTTGGACAGGGGCAGAGACCCAGTACTTC
D gene: -; V gene: TRBV7-8; J gene: TRBJ1-5; clone size: -; CDR3 protein: CASSDARTASNHQPQHF; CDR3 DNA: TGTGCCAGCAGCGATGCTAGGACAGCCTCAAACCATCAGCCCCAGCATTTT